This T cell receptor beta chain came from a study of cytomegalovirus exposure and HLA in healthy donors. Study conclusions and caveats: Analysis performed later found under 20,000 TCR beta sequences associated with HLA alleles at 0.05 false discovery rate. With later analysis, a missense DCLRE1C variant became linked to TCR beta V- and J-gene trimming. Across all donors, roughly uniform sequencing depth was an assumption of the presence/absence analyses.

Amplification used 60 Vbeta primers and 13 Jbeta primers. Sequencing used immunoSEQ multiplex PCR; TCRdb keeps in-frame clones, though not all of them. The sample has roughly 100,000 clones; about 15% are singletons. Notes on this clone: Its antigen is unknown.

This TCR derives from a female donor in good health and CMV-seronegative. Sequenced material: PBMCs.

The DNA of the CDR3 is TGTGCCAGCAGCCCCCAGACCCGGGACAGGAATCACTATGGCTACACCTTC. This gives the protein CASSPQTRDRNHYGYTF. The chain uses TRBV7-2 and TRBJ1-2, with 8 bases aligning to TRBD1. Trimming took 5 bases from V and 3 from J; bases not matched to a gene: 14. This CDR3 region has 17 residues. Germline CDR1 and CDR2: SGHTA and FQGNSA.